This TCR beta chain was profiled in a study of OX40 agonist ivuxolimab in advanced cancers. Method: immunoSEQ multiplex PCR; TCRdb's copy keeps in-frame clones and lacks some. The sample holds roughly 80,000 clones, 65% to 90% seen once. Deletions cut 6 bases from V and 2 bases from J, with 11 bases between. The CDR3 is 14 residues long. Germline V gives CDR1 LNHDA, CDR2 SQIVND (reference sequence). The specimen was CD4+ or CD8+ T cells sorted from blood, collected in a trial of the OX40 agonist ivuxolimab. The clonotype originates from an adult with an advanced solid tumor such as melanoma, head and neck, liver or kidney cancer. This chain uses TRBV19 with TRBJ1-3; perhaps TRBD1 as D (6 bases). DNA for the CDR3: TGTGCCAGTAGGGTCGACAGGACTGGAAACACCATATATTTT. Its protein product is CASRVDRTGNTIYF.